Sequencing of this T cell receptor beta chain was carried out in a study of regulatory T cells in long-lasting Graves disease. Building the TCR beta libraries relied on iRepertoire HTBI primers, and CDR3 regions underwent Arm-PCR. TCRdb independently ran MiXCR on the multiplex PCR reads; one entry per CDR3 protein. The sample carries about half a million distinct CDR3 sequences, about 20% recorded once. Indicated time point: persistent/refractory GD, antithyroid drugs over 5 years with positive TRAb. Following extraction of RNA from PBMCs, that RNA was used to make the TCR library. This clonotype came up once. This TCR was sampled from a female donor with Graves disease. The source was peripheral blood mononuclear cells (PBMCs), collected when the disease was refractory, from a patient treated with antithyroid drugs.

The CDR3: CASSQTVAGANVLTF. The DNA of the CDR3 is TGTGCCAGCAGCCAGACAGTTGCCGGGGCCAACGTCCTGACTTTC. V and J are TRBV7-2 and TRBJ2-6; tentative D call: TRBD1 (5 bases). V lost 5 bases and J 4 bases, leaving 12 bases between the germline ends. The CDR3 runs to 15 residues. CDR1 and CDR2 from the germline V gene are SGHTA and FQGNSA.